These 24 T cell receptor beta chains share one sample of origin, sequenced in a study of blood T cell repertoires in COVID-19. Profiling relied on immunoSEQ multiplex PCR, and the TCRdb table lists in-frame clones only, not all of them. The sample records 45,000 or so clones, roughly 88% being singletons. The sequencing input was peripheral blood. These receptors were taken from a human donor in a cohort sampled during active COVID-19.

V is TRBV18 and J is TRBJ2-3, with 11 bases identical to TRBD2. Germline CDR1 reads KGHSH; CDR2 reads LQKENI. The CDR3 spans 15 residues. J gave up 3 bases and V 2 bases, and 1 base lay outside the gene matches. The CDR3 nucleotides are TGTGCCAGCTCACCAAGGACTAGCGGGACAGATACGCAGTATTTT. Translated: CASSPRTSGTDTQYF.

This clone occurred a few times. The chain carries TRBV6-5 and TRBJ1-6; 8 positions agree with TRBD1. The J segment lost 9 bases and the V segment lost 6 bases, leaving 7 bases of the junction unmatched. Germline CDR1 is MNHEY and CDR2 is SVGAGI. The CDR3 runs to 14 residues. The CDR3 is CASRRGTGFSPLHF. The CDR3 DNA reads TGTGCCAGCAGGAGGGGGACAGGTTTTTCACCCCTCCACTTT.

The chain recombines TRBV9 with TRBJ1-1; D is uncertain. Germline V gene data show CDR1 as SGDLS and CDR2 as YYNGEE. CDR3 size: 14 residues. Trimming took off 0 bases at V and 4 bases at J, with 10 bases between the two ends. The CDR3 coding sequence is TGTGCCAGCAGCGTAGGCTCCTATCCCACTGAAGCTTTCTTT. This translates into CASSVGSYPTEAFF.

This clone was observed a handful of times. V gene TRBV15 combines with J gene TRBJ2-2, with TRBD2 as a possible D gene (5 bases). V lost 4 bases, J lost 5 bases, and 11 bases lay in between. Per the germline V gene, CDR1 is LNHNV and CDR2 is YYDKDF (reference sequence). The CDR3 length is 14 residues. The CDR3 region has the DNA TGTGCCACCAGCAAGCGGACGGGGACCGGGGAGCTGTTTTTT. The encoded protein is CATSKRTGTGELFF.

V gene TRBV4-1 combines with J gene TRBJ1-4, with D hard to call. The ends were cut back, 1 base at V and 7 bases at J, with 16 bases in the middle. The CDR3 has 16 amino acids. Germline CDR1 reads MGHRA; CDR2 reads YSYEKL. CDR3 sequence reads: CASSQGVRQEGEKLFF. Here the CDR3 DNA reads TGCGCCAGCAGCCAAGGAGTCAGACAAGAGGGTGAAAAACTGTTTTTT.

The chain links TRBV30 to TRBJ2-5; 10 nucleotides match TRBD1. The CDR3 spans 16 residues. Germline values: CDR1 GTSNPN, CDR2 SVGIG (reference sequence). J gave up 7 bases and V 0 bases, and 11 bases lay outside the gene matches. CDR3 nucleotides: TGTGCCTGGAGTGTACAAGGGACAGGGGTTCACGGGACCCAGTACTTC. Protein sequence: CAWSVQGTGVHGTQYF.

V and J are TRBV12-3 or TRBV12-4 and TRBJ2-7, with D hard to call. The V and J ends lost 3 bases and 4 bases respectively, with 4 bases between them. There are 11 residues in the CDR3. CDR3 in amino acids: CASSFHYEQYF. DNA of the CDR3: TGTGCCAGCAGTTTTCATTACGAGCAGTACTTC.

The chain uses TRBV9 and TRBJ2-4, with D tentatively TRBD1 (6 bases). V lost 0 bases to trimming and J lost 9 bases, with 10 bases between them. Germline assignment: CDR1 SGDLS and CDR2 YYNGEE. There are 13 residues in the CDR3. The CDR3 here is CASSVARDTIQYF. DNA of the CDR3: TGTGCCAGCAGCGTAGCCCGGGACACCATTCAGTACTTC.

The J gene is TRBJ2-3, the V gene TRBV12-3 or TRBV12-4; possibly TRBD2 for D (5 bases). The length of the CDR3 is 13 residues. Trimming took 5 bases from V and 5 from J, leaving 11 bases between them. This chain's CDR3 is CASSAGVEDTQYF. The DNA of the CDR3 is TGTGCCAGCAGTGCCGGGGTCGAAGATACGCAGTATTTT.

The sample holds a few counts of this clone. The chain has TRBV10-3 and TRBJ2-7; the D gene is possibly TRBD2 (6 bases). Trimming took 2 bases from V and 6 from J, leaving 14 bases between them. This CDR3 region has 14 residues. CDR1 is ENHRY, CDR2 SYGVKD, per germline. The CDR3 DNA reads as TGTGCCATCAGTGAGACATTCGACGGGGGCGAGCAGTACTTC. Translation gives CAISETFDGGEQYF.

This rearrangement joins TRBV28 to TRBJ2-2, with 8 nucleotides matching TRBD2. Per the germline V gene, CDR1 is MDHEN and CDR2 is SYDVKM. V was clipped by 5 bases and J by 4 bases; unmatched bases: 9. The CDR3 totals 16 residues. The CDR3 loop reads CASSLPASGSTGELFF. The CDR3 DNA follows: TGTGCCAGCAGTCTCCCCGCGAGCGGGAGCACCGGGGAGCTGTTTTTT.

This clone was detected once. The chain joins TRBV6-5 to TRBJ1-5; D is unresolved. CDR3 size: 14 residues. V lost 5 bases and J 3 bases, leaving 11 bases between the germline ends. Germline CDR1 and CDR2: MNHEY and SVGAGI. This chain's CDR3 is CASSPRRDNQPQHF. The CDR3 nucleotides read TGTGCCAGCAGTCCTCGTCGCGACAATCAGCCCCAGCATTTT.

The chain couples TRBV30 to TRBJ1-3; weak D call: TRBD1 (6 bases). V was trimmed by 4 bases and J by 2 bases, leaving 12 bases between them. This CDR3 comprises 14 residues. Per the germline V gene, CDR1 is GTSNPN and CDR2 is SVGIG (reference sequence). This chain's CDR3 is CAWNPQGTGNTIYF. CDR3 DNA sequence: TGTGCCTGGAACCCACAGGGAACTGGAAACACCATATATTTT.

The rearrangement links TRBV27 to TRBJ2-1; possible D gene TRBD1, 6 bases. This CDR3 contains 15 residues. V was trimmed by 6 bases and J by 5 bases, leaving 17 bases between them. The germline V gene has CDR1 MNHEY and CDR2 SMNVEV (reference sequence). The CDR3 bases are TGTGCCAGCAGCAGGGGCGCTCCTCCCGACAATGAGCAGTTCTTC. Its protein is CASSRGAPPDNEQFF.

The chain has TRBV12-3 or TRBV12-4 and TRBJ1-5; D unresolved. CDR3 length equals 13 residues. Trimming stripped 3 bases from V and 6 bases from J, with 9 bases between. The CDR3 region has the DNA TGTGCCAGCAGTTTCCGGGGAGGTCAGCCCCAGCATTTT. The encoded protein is CASSFRGGQPQHF.

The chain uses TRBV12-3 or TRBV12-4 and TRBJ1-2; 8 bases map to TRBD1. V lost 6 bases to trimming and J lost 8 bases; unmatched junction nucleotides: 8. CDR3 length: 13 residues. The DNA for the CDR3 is TGTGCCAGCAGCAGATCAGGGGGCGGCGGCTACACCTTC. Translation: CASSRSGGGGYTF.

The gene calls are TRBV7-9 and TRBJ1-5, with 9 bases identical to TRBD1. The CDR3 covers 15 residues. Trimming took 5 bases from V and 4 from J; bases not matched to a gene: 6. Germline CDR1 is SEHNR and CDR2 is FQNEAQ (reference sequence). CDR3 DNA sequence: TGTGCCAGCAGCCCGCCAGGGACAGGGAATCAGCCCCAGCATTTT. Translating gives CASSPPGTGNQPQHF.

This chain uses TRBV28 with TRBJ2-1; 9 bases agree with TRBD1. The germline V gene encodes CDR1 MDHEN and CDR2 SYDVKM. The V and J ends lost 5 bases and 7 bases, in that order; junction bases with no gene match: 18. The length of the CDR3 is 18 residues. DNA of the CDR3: TGTGCCAGCAGTCCGGGACAGGGCGCTCGGGGGGTGAGGAATGAGCAGTTCTTC. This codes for CASSPGQGARGVRNEQFF.

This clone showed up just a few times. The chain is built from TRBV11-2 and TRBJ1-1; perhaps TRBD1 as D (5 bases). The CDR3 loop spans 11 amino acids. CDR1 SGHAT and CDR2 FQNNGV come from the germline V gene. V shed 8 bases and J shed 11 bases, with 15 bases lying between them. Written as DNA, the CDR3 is TGTGCCAGCGGACAACAGAGGCAGGCTTTCTTT. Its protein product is CASGQQRQAFF.

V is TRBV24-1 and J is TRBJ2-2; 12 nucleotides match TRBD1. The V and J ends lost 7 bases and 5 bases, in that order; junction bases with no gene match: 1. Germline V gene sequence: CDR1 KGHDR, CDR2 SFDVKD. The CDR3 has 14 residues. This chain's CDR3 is CATRGQGATGELFF. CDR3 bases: TGTGCCACCAGGGGACAGGGGGCGACCGGGGAGCTGTTTTTT.

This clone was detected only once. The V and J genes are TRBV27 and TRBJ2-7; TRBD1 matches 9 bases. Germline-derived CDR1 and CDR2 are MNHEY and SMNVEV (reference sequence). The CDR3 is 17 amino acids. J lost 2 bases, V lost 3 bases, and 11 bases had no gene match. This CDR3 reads CASSFGPGTGKAYEQYF. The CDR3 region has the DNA TGTGCCAGCAGTTTTGGCCCGGGGACAGGGAAAGCCTACGAGCAGTACTTC.

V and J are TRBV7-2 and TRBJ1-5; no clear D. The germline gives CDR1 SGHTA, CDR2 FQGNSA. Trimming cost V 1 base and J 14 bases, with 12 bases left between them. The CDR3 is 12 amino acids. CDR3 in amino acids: CASSLVPGKEHF. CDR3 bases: TGTGCCAGCAGCTTAGTCCCGGGAAAGGAGCATTTT.

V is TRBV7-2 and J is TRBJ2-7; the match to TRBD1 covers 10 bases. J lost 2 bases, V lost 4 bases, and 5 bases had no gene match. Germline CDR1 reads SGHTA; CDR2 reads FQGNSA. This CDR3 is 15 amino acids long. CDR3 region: CASSSGTGAAYEQYF. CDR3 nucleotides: TGTGCCAGCAGCTCCGGGACAGGGGCCGCCTACGAGCAGTACTTC.

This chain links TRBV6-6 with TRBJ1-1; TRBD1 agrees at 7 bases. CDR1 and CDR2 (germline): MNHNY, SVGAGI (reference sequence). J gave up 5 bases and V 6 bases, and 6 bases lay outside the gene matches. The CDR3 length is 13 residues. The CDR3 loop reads CASSEQGRTEAFF. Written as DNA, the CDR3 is TGTGCCAGCAGCGAACAGGGGAGGACTGAAGCTTTCTTT.